What follows are 2 T cell receptor beta chains derived from one specimen sequenced in a study of shared clonotypes between healthy human individuals. The method was immunoSEQ multiplex PCR; TCRdb's version includes in-frame clones alone and lacks a portion of them. This table has approximately 440,000 clones, approximately 80% appearing once. Sequencing input: PBMCs. These receptors were collected from a woman in her forties in good health. Some clones in this sample may be carry-over from other donors' samples.

The V gene is TRBV5-1, the J gene TRBJ2-7, with D perhaps TRBD1 (5 bases). Germline V lookup: CDR1 SGHRS, CDR2 YFSETQ. The length of the CDR3 is 14 residues. Trimming stripped 5 bases from V and 7 bases from J, with 19 bases between. CDR3 amino acids: CASRPETVLGEQYF. CDR3 nucleotide sequence: TGCGCCAGCAGACCGGAGACAGTCCTGGGGGAGCAGTACTTC. Full variable domain (outside the CDR3, taken from reference TRBV5-1 and TRBJ2-7): KAGVTQTPRYLIKTRGQQVTLSCSPISGHRSVSWYQQTPGQGLQFLFEYFSETQRNKGNFPGRFSGRQFSNSRSEMNVSTLELGDSALYLCASRPETVLGEQYFGPGTRLTVT.

The chain links TRBV14 to TRBJ1-1, with unresolved D. The CDR3 is 13 amino acids. V was clipped by 5 bases and J by 4 bases, with 11 bases between them. The germline gives CDR1 SGHDN, CDR2 FVKESK. For the CDR3, the DNA is TGTGCCAGCAGCTCGGCGGGGTTCACTGAAGCTTTCTTT. This codes for CASSSAGFTEAFF.